This T cell receptor beta chain comes out of a study of T cells after yellow fever vaccination. MiXCR, run by TCRdb on the 5' RACE reads, gives a single entry per CDR3 protein. The table records about 350,000 distinct CDR3 sequences, 4.1% of them present only once. The germline gives CDR1 SGHTA, CDR2 FQGNSA. This CDR3 has 14 residues. V was cut by 8 bases and J by 0 bases, with 13 bases left in between. This specimen consisted of PBMCs, obtained 5 days after the yellow fever booster vaccination. The source of this sequence is a young man who received the YFV17D yellow fever vaccine. The V call is TRBV7-2, the J call TRBJ1-1, with unresolved D. The CDR3: CASGSVSMNTEAFF. The CDR3 DNA sequence: TGTGCCAGCGGATCAGTCAGTATGAACACTGAAGCTTTCTTT.